This entry lists 23 T cell receptor beta chains sequenced from one sample in a study of T-cell memory formation after mild COVID-19. TCRdb re-called the 5' RACE reads with MiXCR, one entry per CDR3 protein. The table has fewer than 500,000 distinct CDR3 sequences, 25% seen once; the top ten hold 9.5% to 15%. Sample: PBMCs or a T cell subset sorted from them (not recorded which). The receptors stem from an adult woman who had mild COVID-19 (a few samples of this study predate the infection). Cell type and time point are not known.

This clonotype was detected ten times or more. The rearrangement joins TRBV5-1 to TRBJ2-5, with D unresolved. V was cut by 0 bases and J by 4 bases, with 7 bases left in between. From germline, CDR1 is SGHRS and CDR2 YFSETQ. The CDR3 runs to 13 residues. The CDR3 sequence: CASSLGFGETQYF. CDR3 nucleotide sequence: TGCGCCAGCAGCTTGGGGTTTGGAGAGACCCAGTACTTC.

This rearrangement joins TRBV18 to TRBJ2-5; TRBD2 matches 10 bases. Per the germline V gene, CDR1 is KGHSH and CDR2 is LQKENI. The CDR3 spans 16 residues. J gave up 3 bases and V 3 bases, and 7 bases lay outside the gene matches. CDR3 bases: TGTGCCAGCTCACCTACCGGGACTAGCGCTAAAGAGACCCAGTACTTC. This translates into CASSPTGTSAKETQYF.

This clonotype was detected only once. The rearrangement links TRBV6-2 or TRBV6-3 to TRBJ1-1; a possible D gene is TRBD1 (5 bases). The V gene lost 2 bases and the J gene lost 4 bases, with 11 bases spanning the gap. The germline V gene has CDR1 MNHEY and CDR2 SVGEGT. The CDR3 runs to 14 residues. The CDR3 DNA sequence: TGTGCCAGCAGTTACCCACAGGATGGCACTGAAGCTTTCTTT. Encoded protein: CASSYPQDGTEAFF.

This clonotype was recorded only once. V and J are TRBV12-3 or TRBV12-4 and TRBJ2-2, with 9 bases matching TRBD1. Trimming took 8 bases from V and 6 from J; bases not matched to a gene: 22. This CDR3 is built from 19 residues. For the CDR3, the DNA is TGTGCCAGCGACACAGGGACAGGGACGCCCCACCCGAGGTCCGGGGAGCTGTTTTTT. Translating it yields CASDTGTGTPHPRSGELFF.

There are a few counts of this clonotype. The V and J genes are TRBV4-3 and TRBJ2-3; D may match TRBD1 or TRBD2 (5 bases each). Trimming removed 0 bases from V and 4 bases from J, with 14 bases in between. The CDR3 runs to 16 residues. The germline CDR1 and CDR2 sequences are LGHNA and YSLEER. The CDR3 DNA is TGCGCCAGCAGCCAAGATGAGGGGCGCATGGCAGATACGCAGTATTTT. Protein product: CASSQDEGRMADTQYF.

As DNA, the CDR3 is TGTGCTAGTGGTTTGGGACAGCTTCAGTTCTTC. Its translation: CASGLGQLQFF. The chain uses TRBV12-5 and TRBJ2-1; the D gene is possibly TRBD1 (5 bases). Germline assignment: CDR1 LGHNT and CDR2 FRNRAP. The CDR3 is 11 residues long. V shed 1 base and J shed 13 bases, with 8 bases lying between them. Full variable domain (remainder filled in from reference TRBV12-5 and TRBJ2-1): DARVTQTPRHKVTEMGQEVTMRCQPILGHNTVFWYRQTMMQGLELLAYFRNRAPLDDSGMPKDRFSAEMPDATLATLKIQPSEPRDSAVYFCASGLGQLQFFGPGTRLTVL.

This clonotype was seen more than once but under ten times. V usage is TRBV24-1 and J usage is TRBJ2-5; TRBD1 agrees at 8 bases. The CDR3 contains 16 residues. With V trimmed by 1 base and J by 4 bases, 7 bases remained unmatched. Germline CDR1 KGHDR, CDR2 SFDVKD. CDR3 nucleotides: TGTGCCACCAGTGATTTCGGGAGACAGGGGACAGAGACCCAGTACTTC. Its protein product is CATSDFGRQGTETQYF.

The rearrangement uses TRBV5-4 and TRBJ2-3; D might be TRBD2 (5 bases). CDR1 is SGHNT, CDR2 YYREEE, per germline (reference sequence). The V end lost 7 bases, the J end lost 2 bases, and 14 bases lay between the germline ends. CDR3 size: 14 residues. In DNA, the CDR3 is TGTGCCAGCGGAATTAGACTATCCACAGATACGCAGTATTTT. As protein: CASGIRLSTDTQYF.

J is TRBJ2-7 and V is TRBV11-1, with a tentative D call TRBD1 (5 bases). The CDR3 length is 15 residues. Germline V CDR1 and CDR2: SGHAT, FQDESV (reference sequence). V was trimmed by 3 bases and J by 6 bases, leaving 18 bases between them. Here the CDR3 reads CASSLQTYGAVEQYF. The CDR3 nucleotides are TGTGCCAGCAGCTTGCAGACTTATGGGGCGGTCGAGCAGTACTTC.

This clonotype was picked up a small number of times. The chain joins TRBV12-3 or TRBV12-4 to TRBJ1-1; D ambiguous. The CDR3 spans 15 residues. The V and J ends lost 5 bases and 4 bases respectively, with 17 bases between them. Written as DNA, the CDR3 is TGTGCCAGCAGTGATCAGGACGGGAGGGCCACTGAAGCTTTCTTT. As protein: CASSDQDGRATEAFF.

The chain is built from TRBV4-1 and TRBJ1-1; TRBD1 agrees at 8 bases. Germline V gene lookup returns CDR1 MGHRA and CDR2 YSYEKL. The junction had 6 bases not matched to a gene; V was cut back by 5 bases and J by 4 bases. This CDR3 contains 14 residues. CDR3 sequence: CASSERTGPTEAFF. In nucleotides, the CDR3 is TGCGCCAGCAGCGAAAGGACAGGGCCCACTGAAGCTTTCTTT.

This clonotype has only a few counts. V and J are TRBV3-1 and TRBJ2-7, with D perhaps TRBD1 (5 bases). This CDR3 is 13 amino acids long. CDR1 LGHDT and CDR2 YNNKEL come from the germline V gene (reference sequence). V gave up 3 bases and J gave up 2 bases, with 8 bases separating them. The CDR3 is CASSHSGTYEQYF. As DNA, the CDR3 is TGTGCCAGCAGCCACTCAGGGACCTACGAGCAGTACTTC.

The CDR3, as DNA: TGTGCCAGCAGTTACTATATGCGCAACAACAACCCAGGGGAAGCTTTCTTT. Translating it yields CASSYYMRNNNPGEAFF. The gene calls are TRBV6-6 and TRBJ1-1, with TRBD1 as a possible D gene (5 bases). The CDR3 has 17 amino acids. The germline gives CDR1 MNHNY, CDR2 SVGAGI (reference sequence). The V end lost 1 base, the J end lost 8 bases, and 23 bases lay between the germline ends.

The rearrangement joins TRBV12-3 or TRBV12-4 to TRBJ1-1, with 8 bases aligning to TRBD1. V shed 3 bases, J shed 4 bases, and the junction held 4 bases outside the gene matches. CDR3 length: 14 amino acids. CDR3 sequence reads: CASSFQGASTEAFF. The CDR3 DNA follows: TGTGCCAGCAGTTTCCAGGGGGCGAGCACTGAAGCTTTCTTT.

In its sample, this clonotype was seen a few times. The J gene is TRBJ1-1, the V gene TRBV12-3 or TRBV12-4, with D unresolved. V lost 3 bases and J 1 base, leaving 6 bases between the germline ends. The CDR3 has 13 amino acids. CDR3 DNA: TGTGCCAGCAGTTTCAGGCCGAACACTGAAGCTTTCTTT. Translating it yields CASSFRPNTEAFF.

This clonotype was seen a few times. J is TRBJ1-1 and V is TRBV12-3 or TRBV12-4; 7 nucleotides agree with TRBD1. V lost 6 bases to trimming and J lost 4 bases; unmatched junction nucleotides: 5. The CDR3 runs 13 residues. The chain's CDR3 is CASRTTGSTEAFF. CDR3 nucleotide sequence: TGTGCCAGCAGAACGACAGGGAGCACTGAAGCTTTCTTT.

This clonotype turned up a few times. This chain uses TRBV7-8 with TRBJ2-3; 7 nucleotides agree with TRBD1. The CDR3 loop spans 16 amino acids. The germline V gene encodes CDR1 SGHVS and CDR2 FQNEAQ. Trimming removed 5 bases from V and 8 bases from J; junction bases left unmatched: 16. CDR3 DNA: TGTGCCAGCAGCCACACCCAGGGGGTATCCCCGGGTACGCAGTATTTT. This gives the protein CASSHTQGVSPGTQYF.

This clonotype was detected only a few times. The genes are TRBV24-1 and TRBJ1-5, with 9 bases identical to TRBD1. CDR1 and CDR2 from the germline V gene are KGHDR and SFDVKD. This CDR3 has 16 amino acids. V was pared by 3 bases and J by 3 bases, with 5 bases of the junction left unmatched. CDR3 in amino acids: CATSDHRQGDNQPQHF. The CDR3 bases are TGTGCCACCAGTGATCATCGACAGGGGGACAATCAGCCCCAGCATTTT.

This clonotype has only one observation. This chain links TRBV3-1 with TRBJ2-3; TRBD2 agrees at 10 bases. In germline, CDR1 is LGHDT, CDR2 YNNKEL (reference sequence). The trim removed 2 bases at V and 3 bases at J, leaving 2 bases unmatched. The CDR3 runs 15 residues. The CDR3 here is CASSQPAGGTDTQYF. The CDR3 DNA is TGTGCCAGCAGCCAACCAGCGGGAGGGACAGATACGCAGTATTTT.

This chain connects TRBV5-6 to TRBJ2-3, with D unclear. This CDR3 is built from 18 residues. V dropped 2 bases and J dropped 0 bases, with 19 bases sitting between them. Germline CDR1 reads SGHDT; CDR2 reads YYEEEE. The CDR3 here is CASSFPSRQLASTDTQYF. The CDR3 DNA sequence: TGTGCCAGCAGCTTTCCCTCCCGGCAATTGGCTAGCACAGATACGCAGTATTTT.

The V call is TRBV4-3, the J call TRBJ2-1; 11 nucleotides agree with TRBD2. Germline trimming cut 0 bases from V and 5 bases from J; bases unmatched to any gene: 6. Looked up from germline, CDR1 is LGHNA and CDR2 is YSLEER. This CDR3 is 17 amino acids long. CDR3 loop: CASSQDPPGLADNEQFF. The CDR3 nucleotides are TGCGCCAGCAGCCAAGACCCTCCGGGACTAGCGGACAATGAGCAGTTCTTC.

This clonotype was found a few times. This could be a read error, since a much larger clone is one nucleotide away. The chain uses TRBV11-3 and TRBJ1-1; 7 bases align to TRBD1. Per germline, CDR1 SGHNT and CDR2 YENEEA. The CDR3 totals 13 residues. The CDR3 DNA follows: TGTGCCAGCAGCCCGACAGGGAACTCTGAAGCTTTCTTT. Translation gives CASSPTGNSEAFF.

This clonotype was seen a few times. This chain connects TRBV4-1 to TRBJ2-7, with 8 bases lining up with TRBD1. CDR3 size: 16 residues. Per germline, CDR1 MGHRA and CDR2 YSYEKL. V dropped 1 base and J dropped 1; count of bases not matched to a gene: 6. CDR3 residues: CASSQGGGQGSYEQYF. CDR3 coding DNA: TGCGCCAGCAGCCAAGGTGGAGGACAGGGATCCTACGAGCAGTACTTC.